Listed here are 19 T cell receptor beta chains from one sample, sequenced in a study of OX40 agonist ivuxolimab in advanced cancers. TCRdb keeps only in-frame clones here, not all; method: immunoSEQ multiplex PCR. The data show about 52,000 clones, around nine tenths seen once. Sequenced here: CD4+ or CD8+ T cells sorted from blood, sampled in a trial of the OX40 agonist ivuxolimab. These receptors originate from an adult with an advanced solid tumor such as melanoma, head and neck, liver or kidney cancer.

The chain joins TRBV4-2 to TRBJ1-1; D is unclear. CDR1 LGHNA and CDR2 YNFKEQ come from the germline V gene. The CDR3 contains 14 residues. Deletions cut 0 bases from V and 4 bases from J, with 9 bases between. The CDR3 loop is CASSQDPIGTEAFF. CDR3 in DNA: TGTGCCAGCAGCCAAGATCCGATAGGCACTGAAGCTTTCTTT.

The V gene is TRBV5-6, the J gene TRBJ2-2; D is unclear. The germline gives CDR1 SGHDT, CDR2 YYEEEE. The CDR3 runs 12 residues. Trimming stripped 0 bases from V and 6 bases from J, with 3 bases between. The CDR3 nucleotides read TGTGCCAGCAGCTTGGAACCCGGGGAGCTGTTTTTT. The encoded protein is CASSLEPGELFF.

The V and J genes are TRBV5-1 and TRBJ1-5; 9 bases are a match to TRBD1. The CDR3 extends over 15 amino acids. Trimming removed 3 bases from V and 4 bases from J; junction bases left unmatched: 5. The V gene's germline CDR1 is SGHRS and CDR2 YFSETQ. Here the CDR3 DNA reads TGCGCCAGCAGCTCGGGACAGGGTTCGAATCAGCCCCAGCATTTT. The encoded protein is CASSSGQGSNQPQHF.

The chain has TRBV12-2 and TRBJ1-2; the D call TRBD1 from the table was never checked on the DNA. TRBV12-2 is a pseudogene. The CDR3 runs 17 residues. The CDR3 is CASRSYGGDRDGVGRTF. The CDR3, as DNA: TGTGCAAGTCGCTCATATGGGGGCGACCGGGACGGGGTGGGTCGCACCTTC.

This clone was detected a few times. V is TRBV27 and J is TRBJ2-1, with D possibly being TRBD1 or TRBD2 (5 bases each). Germline V gives CDR1 MNHEY, CDR2 SMNVEV (reference sequence). The CDR3 runs to 15 residues. V lost 6 bases to trimming and J lost 3 bases, with 15 bases between them. CDR3 region: CASRETGPSYNEQFF. The CDR3 nucleotides are TGTGCCAGCAGAGAAACGGGACCCAGCTACAATGAGCAGTTCTTC.

The rearrangement joins TRBV11-2 to TRBJ2-2; tentatively, D is TRBD1 (5 bases). With 3 bases removed from V and 5 bases from J, the gap between germline ends came to 16 bases. CDR3 length: 16 residues. Per germline, CDR1 SGHAT and CDR2 FQNNGV. The chain's CDR3 is CASSFGAGARTGELFF. The CDR3 coding sequence is TGTGCCAGCAGCTTCGGTGCTGGGGCAAGAACCGGGGAGCTGTTTTTT.

V gene TRBV5-4 combines with J gene TRBJ1-2; D is uncertain. V was cut by 1 base and J by 0 bases, with 10 bases left in between. The CDR3 extends over 15 amino acids. Germline CDR1 is SGHNT and CDR2 is YYREEE (reference sequence). The DNA for the CDR3 is TGTGCCAGCAGCTTGTGGGGTTGGTCTAACTATGGCTACACCTTC. The encoded protein is CASSLWGWSNYGYTF.

The rearrangement links TRBV7-6 to TRBJ2-7; 8 bases are shared with TRBD2. CDR1 and CDR2 (germline): SGHVS, FNYEAQ. The V gene end was trimmed by 4 bases and the J gene end by 6 bases; junction bases not matched to a gene: 11. The CDR3 runs to 15 residues. The CDR3 nucleotides are TGTGCCAGCAGCTCCGGCACCCAGCGGGGGAGCGAGCAGTACTTC. This sequence encodes CASSSGTQRGSEQYF.

The V call is TRBV4-2, the J call TRBJ1-1, with D tentatively TRBD1 (6 bases). Germline V CDR1 and CDR2: LGHNA, YNFKEQ. This CDR3 contains 15 residues. Trimming left V 4 bases short and J 5 bases short, with 17 bases between. The CDR3 DNA reads as TGTGCCAGCAGCCCTGGAGAGGGGGAGCGTACTGAAGCTTTCTTT. The encoded protein is CASSPGEGERTEAFF.

The rearrangement links TRBV4-2 to TRBJ2-3, with D possibly being TRBD2 (6 bases). CDR1 and CDR2 from the germline V gene are LGHNA and YNFKEQ. Trimming removed 3 bases at V and 2 bases at J, with 15 bases between. This CDR3 is built from 16 residues. Here the CDR3 reads CASSQGDSPPTDTQYF. In DNA form, the CDR3 reads TGTGCCAGCAGCCAGGGGGACTCTCCTCCCACAGATACGCAGTATTTT.

This clone has a single count. The chain is built from TRBV6-5 and TRBJ2-7, with D unclear. Germline CDR1 is MNHEY and CDR2 is SVGAGI. The CDR3 is made up of 11 amino acids. The V gene lost 5 bases and the J gene lost 4 bases, with 6 bases spanning the gap. CDR3 amino acids: CASSDGYEQYF. DNA of the CDR3: TGTGCCAGCAGTGACGGATACGAGCAGTACTTC.

The chain joins TRBV7-9 to TRBJ1-2; tentatively, D is TRBD1 (5 bases). With 0 bases removed from V and 5 bases from J, the gap between germline ends came to 10 bases. CDR1 is SEHNR and CDR2 is FQNEAQ in the germline V gene (reference sequence). The CDR3 length is 14 residues. In DNA, the CDR3 is TGTGCCAGCAGCTTAGCCCGGGACCTATATGGCTACACCTTC. Its protein is CASSLARDLYGYTF. The variable domain in full, with the rest retrieved from reference TRBV7-9 and TRBJ1-2, is DTGVSQNPRHKITKRGQNVTFRCDPISEHNRLYWYRQTLGQGPEFLTYFQNEAQLEKSRLLSDRFSAERPKGSFSTLEIQRTEQGDSAMYLCASSLARDLYGYTFGSGTRLTVV.

The V and J genes are TRBV27 and TRBJ2-1, with a possible D match to TRBD2 (6 bases). CDR1 and CDR2 (germline): MNHEY, SMNVEV (reference sequence). This CDR3 region has 15 residues. Trimming removed 5 bases at V and 2 bases at J, with 13 bases between. The CDR3 DNA reads as TGTGCCAGCAGTCCCGGGACTGAGCCCTACAATGAGCAGTTCTTC. This sequence encodes CASSPGTEPYNEQFF.

The chain combines TRBV15 with TRBJ2-3; a weak D match, TRBD2 (7 bases). V lost 0 bases to trimming and J lost 4 bases, with 23 bases between them. The CDR3 has 19 amino acids. Germline CDR1 is LNHNV and CDR2 is YYDKDF (reference sequence). Here the CDR3 reads CATSRDATGGPTLPDTQYF. The CDR3 DNA reads as TGTGCCACCAGCAGAGATGCAACGGGGGGCCCCACCCTCCCAGATACGCAGTATTTT.

This chain links TRBV27 with TRBJ2-1; 8 bases are shared with TRBD1. The germline gives CDR1 MNHEY, CDR2 SMNVEV (reference sequence). CDR3 size: 15 residues. The V gene end was trimmed by 4 bases and the J gene end by 3 bases; junction bases not matched to a gene: 5. The CDR3 here is CASSSGQDNYNEQFF. CDR3 bases: TGTGCCAGCAGTTCGGGACAGGATAACTACAATGAGCAGTTCTTC.

V and J are TRBV5-6 and TRBJ2-7, with D perhaps TRBD1 (6 bases). The CDR3 totals 17 residues. V lost 3 bases, J lost 0 bases, and 19 bases lay in between. From germline, CDR1 is SGHDT and CDR2 YYEEEE. The CDR3 nucleotides read TGTGCCAGCAGCTCCCCTCCCCCCAGGGGAAGCTCCTACGAGCAGTACTTC. It is translated as CASSSPPPRGSSYEQYF.

The chain carries TRBV6-1 and TRBJ2-7, with 13 bases aligning to TRBD2. The CDR3 is made up of 15 amino acids. Germline V CDR1 and CDR2: MNHNS, SASEGT. With 4 bases clipped from V and 5 bases from J, the junction kept 5 bases outside the gene matches. CDR3 region: CASSAGTSGAHEQYF. The CDR3 nucleotides read TGTGCCAGCAGTGCTGGGACTAGCGGGGCCCACGAGCAGTACTTC.

This clone was detected only once. This chain connects TRBV4-2 to TRBJ2-5; possibly TRBD1 for D (6 bases). The CDR3 contains 14 residues. The V end lost 1 base, the J end lost 6 bases, and 12 bases lay between the germline ends. The germline gives CDR1 LGHNA, CDR2 YNFKEQ. CDR3 in amino acids: CASSQGTVWQTQYF. The CDR3 DNA reads as TGTGCCAGCAGCCAAGGGACAGTTTGGCAGACCCAGTACTTC.

The rearrangement links TRBV5-5 to TRBJ1-1; D is unresolved. Looked up from germline, CDR1 is SGHKS and CDR2 is YYEKEE (reference sequence). This CDR3 is 13 amino acids long. V was clipped by 4 bases and J by 6 bases, with 13 bases between them. The CDR3 is CASSAPRPAEAFF. CDR3 nucleotide sequence: TGTGCCAGCAGCGCGCCCAGGCCCGCTGAAGCTTTCTTT.